These 14 T cell receptor beta chains originate from one sample sequenced in a study of memory CD4+ T cells and cytomegalovirus serostatus. Single viable CD3+CD4+CD8-CD45RO+ cells were sorted as the memory CD4+ T cells. The method was immunoSEQ multiplex PCR; TCRdb's version includes in-frame clones alone and lacks a portion of them. The repertoire holds 46,000 or so clones, with 78% as singletons. The material sequenced was memory CD4+ T cells from blood. The receptors here all came from an adult in good health and CMV-seronegative.

This chain joins TRBV9 and TRBJ2-7; 7 nucleotides line up with TRBD1. The CDR3 runs 14 residues. V was clipped by 3 bases and J by 2 bases; unmatched bases: 5. CDR1 and CDR2 (germline): SGDLS, YYNGEE. This chain's CDR3 is CASSATGKTYEQYF. The DNA of the CDR3 is TGTGCCAGCAGCGCGACAGGGAAGACCTACGAGCAGTACTTC.

The V call is TRBV7-2, the J call TRBJ1-5, with a tentative D call TRBD1 (6 bases). This CDR3 has 13 residues. V was shortened by 5 bases and J by 5 bases, with 10 bases between the two germline ends. Germline lookup yields CDR1 SGHTA and CDR2 FQGNSA. The CDR3 sequence: CASSPDSYQPQHF. The CDR3 DNA reads as TGTGCCAGCAGCCCGGACAGCTATCAGCCCCAGCATTTT.

By sample share, this clone is medium-sized. V gene TRBV6-6 combines with J gene TRBJ1-1; TRBD1 aligns across 8 bases. Trimming removed 4 bases from V and 4 bases from J; junction bases left unmatched: 8. Germline V gives CDR1 MNHNY, CDR2 SVGAGI (reference sequence). The CDR3 contains 15 residues. In DNA form, the CDR3 reads TGTGCCAGCAGTTTGACAGGGGCGGTGGTCACTGAAGCTTTCTTT. Protein: CASSLTGAVVTEAFF.

J is TRBJ2-3 and V is TRBV6-4, with D possibly TRBD1 on 6 matching bases. The CDR3 has 14 residues. Trimming cost V 4 bases and J 4 bases, with 12 bases left between them. Germline V gene lookup returns CDR1 MRHNA and CDR2 SNTAGT. CDR3 residues: CASSVRGIADTQYF. Here the CDR3 DNA reads TGTGCCAGCAGTGTGAGGGGGATCGCAGATACGCAGTATTTT.

The rearrangement joins TRBV4-3 to TRBJ2-1; 7 nucleotides match TRBD1. CDR1 LGHNA and CDR2 YSLEER come from the germline V gene. The CDR3 contains 14 residues. V lost 0 bases to trimming and J lost 8 bases; unmatched junction nucleotides: 4. The CDR3 DNA follows: TGCGCCAGCAGCCAAGAGAGGGGGCCATATGAGCAGTTCTTC. Encoded protein: CASSQERGPYEQFF.

This CDR3 is CASSSKTGHGYTF. In DNA form, the CDR3 reads TGTGCCAGCAGCTCGAAAACAGGGCATGGCTACACCTTC. V usage is TRBV5-4 and J usage is TRBJ1-2, with D possibly matching TRBD1 (6 bases). The V end lost 3 bases, the J end lost 6 bases, and 12 bases lay between the germline ends. This CDR3 contains 13 residues. Germline lookup yields CDR1 SGHNT and CDR2 YYREEE (reference sequence).

The chain combines TRBV11-3 with TRBJ2-3; D is uncertain. CDR1 is SGHNT, CDR2 YENEEA, per germline. The CDR3 totals 15 residues. The V end was cut by 3 bases, the J end by 3 bases, with 13 bases between. Written as DNA, the CDR3 is TGTGCCAGCAGCTTGGGTCGGGTGGGGACAGATACGCAGTATTTT. Translating gives CASSLGRVGTDTQYF.

The V call is TRBV10-3, the J call TRBJ2-6; no firm D call. Looked up from germline, CDR1 is ENHRY and CDR2 is SYGVKD. V was clipped by 8 bases and J by 2 bases, with 10 bases between them. The CDR3 has 14 residues. This chain's CDR3 is CAIRDRAGANVLTF. CDR3 in DNA: TGTGCCATCCGCGATCGGGCTGGGGCCAACGTCCTGACTTTC.

V gene TRBV29-1 combines with J gene TRBJ1-3; TRBD1 might be the D (5 bases). The CDR3 sequence is 14 residues long. Germline V CDR1 and CDR2: SQVTM, ANQGSEA. V gave up 7 bases and J gave up 0 bases, with 13 bases separating them. The CDR3 DNA reads TGCAGCGCCGGTCGGGGCTCCTCTGGAAACACCATATATTTT. It specifies CSAGRGSSGNTIYF.

The chain is built from TRBV28 and TRBJ1-6, with D uncertain. V was trimmed by 8 bases and J by 7 bases, leaving 12 bases between them. There are 13 residues in the CDR3. Per germline, CDR1 MDHEN and CDR2 SYDVKM. The CDR3 here is CASSRVVNSPLHF. The DNA of the CDR3 is TGTGCCAGCTCAAGGGTGGTAAATTCACCCCTCCACTTT.

This clone was seen a handful of times. This rearrangement joins TRBV29-1 to TRBJ2-3, with 11 bases aligning to TRBD2. The CDR3 extends over 16 amino acids. Germline V gene data show CDR1 as SQVTM and CDR2 as ANQGSEA. V shed 5 bases and J 3 bases; nucleotides not matched to a gene: 10. CDR3 loop: CSVRVSLAGDTDTQYF. The CDR3 DNA is TGCAGCGTTCGAGTTTCACTAGCGGGGGATACAGATACGCAGTATTTT.

The chain links TRBV29-1 to TRBJ1-1; D may be TRBD1 (6 bases). This CDR3 has 14 residues. The V end lost 0 bases, the J end lost 8 bases, and 16 bases lay between the germline ends. The germline gives CDR1 SQVTM, CDR2 ANQGSEA. The CDR3, as DNA: TGCAGCGTTGAAGATAGGGGGTCGAACAGGGAAGCTTTCTTT. Residues: CSVEDRGSNREAFF. The full variable domain, rest sourced from reference TRBV29-1 and TRBJ1-1, is SAVISQKPSRDICQRGTSLTIQCQVDSQVTMMFWYRQQPGQSLTLIATANQGSEATYESGFVIDKFPISRPNLTFSTLTVSNMSPEDSSIYLCSVEDRGSNREAFFGQGTRLTVV.

The rearrangement joins TRBV5-4 to TRBJ1-2; the D gene is possibly TRBD1 (5 bases). CDR1 is SGHNT, CDR2 YYREEE, per germline (reference sequence). CDR3 size: 13 residues. With 0 bases removed from V and 6 bases from J, the gap between germline ends came to 9 bases. CDR3 loop: CASSLEGVNGYTF. CDR3 in DNA: TGTGCCAGCAGCTTGGAAGGGGTAAATGGCTACACCTTC.

This chain links TRBV7-2 with TRBJ2-5; maybe TRBD1 (5 bases). Germline CDR1 SGHTA, CDR2 FQGNSA. This CDR3 contains 13 residues. Deletions cut 5 bases from V and 2 bases from J, with 9 bases between. CDR3 region: CASSPGIQETQYF. CDR3 nucleotide sequence: TGTGCCAGCAGCCCAGGGATTCAAGAGACCCAGTACTTC.